The clone carrying this T cell receptor beta chain appeared a few times. Trimming took 5 bases from V and 10 from J, leaving 9 bases between them. This CDR3 is 11 amino acids long. Germline values: CDR1 PRHDT, CDR2 FYEKMQ (reference sequence). This record belongs to a study of T cell responses to AZD1222 COVID-19 vaccine. Study as a whole: The analysis combined second doses at about 4 or about 12 weeks.

Assay: immunoSEQ multiplex PCR; the TCRdb copy retains only in-frame clones and omits some. The table has 150,000 or so clones, approximately 88% seen once; the top ten hold around 1.6%. Source: peripheral blood, taken on day 0 of AZD1222 vaccination. The chain links TRBV13 to TRBJ2-1; D is possibly TRBD1 (6 bases). This TCR came from an adult in good health. CDR3 nucleotides: TGTGCCAGCAGCCCGGGGACAGAGCAGTTCTTC. As protein: CASSPGTEQFF.